The sequence of this T cell receptor (beta chain) was determined in a study of cytomegalovirus exposure and HLA in healthy donors (dated by TCRdb to the late 2010s). Study-level background: According to an earlier analysis of several hundred of the donors, about 170 million T cells yielded 117 million unique TCR beta sequences and about 300 Gb of sequence data. About 330 gigabases of sequencing data and roughly 80 million unique TCR sequences made up an early release that covered approximately 650 HLA-typed donors. Of the 300 to 500 genotyped donors, approximately 81% were placed in the genetic ancestry cluster associated with self-reported Caucasian donors. The study aimed to test whether cataloging public T cell receptors could reveal signatures of past pathogen exposure. The study profiled the T cell repertoires of 550 to 700 subjects by immunosequencing and related them to cytomegalovirus serostatus. A separate validation cohort of roughly 130 different subjects was used in addition to the 666-subject first cohort. High-throughput TCR immunosequencing, statistical association of individual TCRs with disease status, and machine learning were combined to predict cytomegalovirus infection status. To study patterns of TCR occurrence, a later analysis re-analyzed previously published TCR beta repertoires from 666 donors and added high-resolution HLA genotyping. The later analysis used no new phenotypic data to find candidate immune exposures, relying instead on TCR beta sequences and their occurrence across donors. An earlier analysis of around 540 of the donors applied high-throughput TCR beta sequencing to assess whether each TCR beta V gene segment acted as functional or pseudogenic. Donor age, sex, ethnicity and CMV serostatus were collected together with the repertoire data. Genome-wide SNP genotypes for about 65% of the 666 donors were used in a later genetic analysis, which treated that subset as a discovery cohort. All discovery cohort repertoires had been generated using a single sequencing platform. Class I and class II HLA loci were covered by the typing at four-digit resolution. The number of donors typed differed by locus, with roughly 620-640 for A, B, C, DRB1 and DQB1, roughly 520 for DQA1, over 600 for DPA1, and some 440 for DPB1. A few DR-DQ haplotypes were treated as single units for association and clustering because of strong linkage in the cohort. Among about 360 genotyped donors of the cohort, an average of around 240,000 unique TCR beta nucleotide sequences were sequenced per donor, roughly a sixth of them non-productive.

The cohort comprised hundreds of healthy bone marrow donors. At the time of sampling, every cohort member was nominally healthy, though immune exposures that went unrecorded were likely present. The donor tested CMV seropositive and was one of the 289 seropositive cohort members. Each donor provided a peripheral blood sample, and peripheral blood mononuclear cells were used for TCR beta sequencing. Genomic DNA extraction from the blood cell samples was performed with the Qiagen DNeasy Blood Extraction Kit. Library construction relied on the immunoSEQ multiplex PCR assay. For the multiplex PCR, a mixture combining 60 forward primers for TCR Vbeta segments and 13 reverse primers for TCR Jbeta segments was used. The CDR3 region of rearranged TCR beta genes was amplified from genomic DNA with a multiplex PCR assay. On the Illumina HiSeq System, the amplified TCR beta libraries were sequenced as 87-base-pair reads. In the source study's methods: A later analysis counted some 80 million unique TCR beta chains across the roughly 700 repertoires, and roughly 11 million of these chains were shared by at least two donors. Raw reads were error-corrected and collapsed into unique sequences with a nearest-neighbor algorithm that merged closely related sequences to remove PCR and sequencing errors. To assign V, D and J gene segments, CDR3 sequences were aligned to IMGT reference sequences. For a sequence to be retained, a match of at least six nucleotides was required to both a V gene segment and a J gene segment. A rearrangement was called productive if the CDR3 had no stop codons and remained in frame with V and J, and every other rearrangement was called non-productive. Following IMGT convention, CDR3 was defined as the stretch from the second conserved V-encoded cysteine to the conserved J-encoded phenylalanine. Sequences without an unambiguous match to a single V gene segment were excluded from the earlier analysis of about 630 of the donors. An earlier analysis of 500 to 600 of the donors classified V segments as functional when productive rearrangements were above 56.7% and as segregating when the standard deviation between donors was above 5%. A statistical classification framework was built to diagnose cytomegalovirus status from the catalog of TCR beta chain sequences. V and J gene assignment, in a later analysis, came from comparing TCR nucleotide sequences with IMGT/GENE-DB human TR gene sequences. A later analysis assigned CDR3 sequences and most-parsimonious VDJ recombination scenarios with the TCRdist pipeline. A later analysis defined each TCR beta chain by its CDR3 amino acid sequence plus V-gene family, and excluded reads lacking a unique V-gene family. To address suspected cross-contamination and a sequencing artifact, a later analysis removed 592 highly shared, low-generation-probability nucleotide sequences. For each public chain, a later analysis derived a clonal expansion index from normalized ranks of inferred template counts within each repertoire. In a later analysis, generation probabilities were computed with a VDJ recombination model fitted to out-of-frame rearrangements, and the resulting probabilities were checked against IGoR. In a later analysis, TCR-TCR, TCR-HLA and TCR-CMV co-occurrence was scored with hypergeometric tests, and a repertoire-size bias correction was applied to TCR pairs. In a later analysis, false discovery rates were estimated by permuting HLA or CMV assignments 20 times. A later analysis grouped co-occurring TCRs with DBSCAN, adding TCRdist sequence similarity when clustering within HLA-allele-positive subsets. Co-occurrence clustering excluded repertoires with fewer than 30,000 or more than 120,000 public chains, plus five with anomalous nucleotide sharing. In its TCRdb copy, this immuneACCESS table keeps in-frame sequences only and misses some clones. Where compared with another copy, unresolved V genes explain less than half of these, and the others have no known cause. V, J and clone size derive from that table, while D and trimming were established from the DNA sequence. A total of some 91,000 clones appear in this sample, around 76% of them only once. Of the sample, around 7% falls within the top ten clones.

Germline trimming amounts to 3 bases on V and 7 bases on J, with 4 as the count of junction bases outside the gene matches. The germline V gene provides CDR1 SGDLS and CDR2 YYNGEE. The cysteine opens and the phenylalanine closes a CDR3 of 15 amino acids. This entry keeps only the CDR3 DNA: 45 bases, framed from base 1. A remark on this clone: Its antigen has not been determined. The input lacks base qualities; no much larger clone sits a single base away.

Paper-wide results and their limitations: CMV serostatus was the only immune exposure information available for the cohort. A later analysis reported that several top co-occurrence clusters appeared linked to parvovirus B19, influenza, CMV and Epstein-Barr virus. Correlated functional status among segregating V segments might reflect linkage disequilibrium, but an unknown experimental factor could not be ruled out. Assigning TCR associations to individual alleles was difficult when HLA alleles, especially DR and DQ, strongly co-occurred. A later analysis found that TCR association rates varied across HLA loci, with DRB1 alleles showing the most associated TCRs and HLA-C alleles the fewest. In this cohort, only TCR beta chains were sequenced, and detectable features were limited by the absence of alpha or paired-chain data. V-gene and J-gene trimming of TCR beta chains was associated with a missense DCLRE1C variant in a later genetic analysis, and the association was replicated in an independent cohort. At a false discovery rate of 0.05, a later analysis linked approximately 18,000 TCR beta sequences to specific HLA alleles. Most TCR sequences were seen in very few donors, while some public TCRs were found in many individuals. Compared with the roughly 600-donor mean, donors in an Asian-associated ancestry cluster had fewer N-insertions in productive TCRs, according to a later genetic analysis. A further reported finding was that TCR beta sequences accurately predicted the HLA-A and HLA-B alleles for most subjects in the first cohort. Compared with equally common non-associated chains, HLA-associated TCR beta chains in a later analysis were more clonally expanded and had lower generation probabilities. Because HLA typing was unavailable for some donors at each locus, only the typed subset was used in association tests. The classifier was reported to diagnose cytomegalovirus status with high specificity and sensitivity in both the original and validation cohorts. In a later analysis, most CMV-associated TCR beta chains were found to appear HLA-restricted, with HLA associations seemingly driven largely by CMV exposure. According to the authors, the approach could potentially be generalized to other disease states and immunological phenotypes. In an earlier analysis of around 600 of the donors, most TCR beta V segments were observed in productive rearrangements about 87% or about 30% of the time, broadly matching IMGT annotations. The study listed approximately 150 TCR beta chains as associated with cytomegalovirus. Some IMGT-functional V segments, including TRBV6-2 and TRBV6-3, could not be distinguished by the 87-base-pair reads and were therefore excluded. In vitro tests confirmed that a few of the cytomegalovirus-associated TCR beta chains recognize cytomegalovirus antigens. Sequencing depth was assumed to be roughly uniform across donors in the presence/absence analyses, though that assumption may not hold. Seventeen rarely observed V segments, including chromosome 9 orphons, were excluded from the earlier analysis of approximately 600 of the donors because counts were too low. A cluster of highly shared sequence variants was judged likely to represent a technical artifact of the sequencing pipeline.

The sequence was collected from a man aged 40-49 years in good health and CMV-seropositive. The sequenced sample consisted of PBMCs. The chain uses TRBV9 and TRBJ2-1; 13 bases in the junction line up with TRBD2. The DNA reads TGTGCCAGCAGCGCGGGACTAGCGGGACCTAATGAGCAGTTCTTC. Translation gives CASSAGLAGPNEQFF.